Sequencing of this TCR beta chain was carried out in a study of cytotoxic CD8 clonotypes in ibrutinib-treated CLL. Trimming took 4 bases from V and 1 from J, leaving 6 bases between them. Per germline, CDR1 SGHRS and CDR2 YFSETQ. The CDR3 has 13 amino acids. The count of this clone is one. TCRdb's table, derived via immunoSEQ multiplex PCR, lists solely in-frame clones and lacks some. Altogether approximately 92,000 clones are present, 70% to 80% being singletons, with the ten largest covering 20% to 25%. The sequence was obtained from a human donor with chronic lymphocytic leukemia. The sample was PBMCs, taken after 24 months of ibrutinib treatment. The chain couples TRBV5-1 to TRBJ1-3; D unresolved. The CDR3 spells CASSDRSGNTIYF. CDR3 in DNA: TGCGCCAGCAGCGATCGGTCTGGAAACACCATATATTTT.